These T cell receptor beta chains were read from a single sample in a study of beta chain features in type 1 diabetes. Clones were read by immunoSEQ multiplex PCR, and TCRdb kept only the in-frame ones, dropping some. The profile shows 95,000 to 150,000 clones, about 16% of them singletons. What was sequenced was central memory CD4+ T cells from blood. The receptors come from a man aged 25 to 40 with type 1 diabetes. Both conserved end residues are part of each CDR3. D genes are given only for firm matches. Rows may omit the clone size; those that give it use once, few, many or a size class.

- TRBJ2-5 TRBV7-2 few TGTGCCAGCAGCTGGTTGGAAGGGGAGACCCAGTACTTC CASSWLEGETQYF
- TRBJ2-2 TRBV10-3 few TGTGCCATCAGTGACTTCCGGCCGGCGAACACCGGGGAGCTGTTTTTT CAISDFRPANTGELFF
- TRBJ2-5 TRBV9 - TGTGCCAGCAGTGGGATCGACCAAGAGACCCAGTACTTC CASSGIDQETQYF
- TRBJ2-3 TRBV5-1 few TGCGCCAGCAGCTTGGGACTAGTGGCAGATACGCAGTATTTT CASSLGLVADTQYF
- TRBJ2-7 TRBV7-2 - TGTGCCAGCAGCACTAGGGGTGGGGACGAGCAGTACTTC CASSTRGGDEQYF
TRBD1 TRBJ2-3 TRBV5-1 few TGCGCCAGCAGTATCCAGGGGGCTGCAGATACGCAGTATTTT CASSIQGAADTQYF
- TRBJ2-3 TRBV7-2 - TGTGCCAGCAGCCTAACTATCTTGGATACGCAGTATTTT CASSLTILDTQYF
- TRBJ2-2 TRBV30 many TGTGCCTGGAGTGTACCCCCGAATATCGGGGAGCTGTTTTTT CAWSVPPNIGELFF
TRBD2 TRBJ2-5 TRBV5-5 - TGTGCCAGCAGCTATACCGGGACTACCCCAGAGACCCAGTACTTC CASSYTGTTPETQYF
- TRBJ2-5 TRBV7-9 many TGTGCCAGCAGCCGCAGTGAAATTAGCGGGACCCAGTACTTC CASSRSEISGTQYF
- TRBJ2-7 TRBV29-1 few TGCAGCGTTGCAGGGAGTGGCGGCGAGCAGTACTTC CSVAGSGGEQYF
- TRBJ1-6 TRBV6-1 once TGTGCCAGCAGTGAAAGTTCTTCCTATAATTCACCCCTCCACTTT CASSESSSYNSPLHF
TRBD1 TRBJ2-2 TRBV7-9 few TGTGCCAGCAGCTCCTTACAGGGGACCGGGGAGCTGTTTTTT CASSSLQGTGELFF
- TRBJ1-2 TRBV2 few TGTGCCAGCAGTGAAGAGTGGGAAGGGGCGGGTGGCTACACCTTC CASSEEWEGAGGYTF
- TRBJ1-2 TRBV4-3 - TGCGCCAGCAGCCAAGCCGCGGATAACTATGGCTACACCTTC CASSQAADNYGYTF
- TRBJ1-2 TRBV30 few TGTGCCTGGAGCCTAGGACAGTATGGCTACACCTTC CAWSLGQYGYTF
TRBD1 TRBJ2-1 TRBV9 - TGTGCCAGCAGCACCCGGGACAGGACCTACAATGAGCAGTTCTTC CASSTRDRTYNEQFF
- TRBJ2-7 TRBV28 - TGTGCCAGCAGCCTCCCCGAAGGTGGGTCACGGGGCGAGCAGTACTTC CASSLPEGGSRGEQYF
- TRBJ2-2 TRBV27 many TGTGCCAGCAGACCAAACGGACCGAGCACCGGGGAGCTGTTTTTT CASRPNGPSTGELFF
- TRBJ1-1 TRBV7-3 - TGTGCCAGCAGCTTAAGACCGGGACAACAGATTGAAGCTTTCTTT CASSLRPGQQIEAFF
- TRBJ2-1 TRBV9 - TGTGCCAGCAGCACAGACTCGTACAATGAGCAGTTCTTC CASSTDSYNEQFF
- TRBJ2-1 TRBV10-3 - TGTGCCATCAGTGAGCGGGAAGGAGATGAGCAGTTCTTC CAISEREGDEQFF
TRBD1 TRBJ1-1 TRBV25-1 - TGTGCCAGCAGGGGGACAGAGAACACTGAAGCTTTCTTT CASRGTENTEAFF
TRBD1 TRBJ2-1 TRBV28 few TGTGCCAGCAGCAGGACAGGGACCTACAATGAGCAGTTCTTC CASSRTGTYNEQFF